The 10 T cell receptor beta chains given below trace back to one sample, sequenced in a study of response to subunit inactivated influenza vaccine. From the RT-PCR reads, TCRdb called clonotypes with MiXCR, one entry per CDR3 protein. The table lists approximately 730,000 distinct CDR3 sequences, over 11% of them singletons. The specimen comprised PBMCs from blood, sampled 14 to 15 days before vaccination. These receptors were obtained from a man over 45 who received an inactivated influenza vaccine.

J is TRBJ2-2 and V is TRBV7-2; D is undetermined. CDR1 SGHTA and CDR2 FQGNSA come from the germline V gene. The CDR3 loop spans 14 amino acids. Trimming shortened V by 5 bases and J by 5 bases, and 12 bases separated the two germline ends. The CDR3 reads CASSRLLNTGELFF. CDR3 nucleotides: TGTGCCAGCAGCCGACTCCTTAATACCGGGGAGCTGTTTTTT.

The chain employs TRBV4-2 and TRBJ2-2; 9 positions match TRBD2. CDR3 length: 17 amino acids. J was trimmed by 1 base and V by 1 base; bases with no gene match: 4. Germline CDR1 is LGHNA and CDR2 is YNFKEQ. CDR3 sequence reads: CASSQVTAGGNTGELFF. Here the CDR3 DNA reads TGTGCCAGCAGCCAAGTTACAGCGGGAGGGAACACCGGGGAGCTGTTTTTT.

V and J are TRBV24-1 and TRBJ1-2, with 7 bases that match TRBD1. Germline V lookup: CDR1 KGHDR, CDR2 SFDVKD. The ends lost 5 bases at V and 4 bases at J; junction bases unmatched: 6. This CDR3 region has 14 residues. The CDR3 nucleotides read TGTGCCACCAGTGGTGCGGGACAGTTCTATGGCTACACCTTC. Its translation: CATSGAGQFYGYTF.

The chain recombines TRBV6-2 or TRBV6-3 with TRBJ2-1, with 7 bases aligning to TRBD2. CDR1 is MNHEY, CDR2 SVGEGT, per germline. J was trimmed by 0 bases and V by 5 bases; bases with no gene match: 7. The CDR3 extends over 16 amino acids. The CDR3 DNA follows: TGTGCCAGCAGTGGACGCCGGGACTACTCCTACAATGAGCAGTTCTTC. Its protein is CASSGRRDYSYNEQFF.

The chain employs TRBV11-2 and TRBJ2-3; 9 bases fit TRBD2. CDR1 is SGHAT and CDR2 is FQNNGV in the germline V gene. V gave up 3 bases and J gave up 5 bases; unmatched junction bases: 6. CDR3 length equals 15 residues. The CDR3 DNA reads TGTGCCAGCAGCTTTCTAGCGGGGCCACGAGATACGCAGTATTTT. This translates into CASSFLAGPRDTQYF.

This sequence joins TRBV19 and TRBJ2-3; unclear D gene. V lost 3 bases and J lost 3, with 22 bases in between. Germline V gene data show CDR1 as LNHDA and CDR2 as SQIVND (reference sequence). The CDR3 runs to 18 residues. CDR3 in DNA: TGTGCCAGTAGTATCCTCACCGGGCCCCATGGCGTGACAGATACGCAGTATTTT. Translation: CASSILTGPHGVTDTQYF.

CDR3 nucleotides: TGTGCCAGCAGCCATGGGAGAGCGGAAGGCGAGCAGTACTTC. The encoded protein is CASSHGRAEGEQYF. The chain couples TRBV4-2 to TRBJ2-7, with a possible D match to TRBD2 (5 bases). CDR1 is LGHNA, CDR2 YNFKEQ, per germline. Trimming removed 3 bases at V and 6 bases at J, with 15 bases between. This CDR3 region has 14 residues.

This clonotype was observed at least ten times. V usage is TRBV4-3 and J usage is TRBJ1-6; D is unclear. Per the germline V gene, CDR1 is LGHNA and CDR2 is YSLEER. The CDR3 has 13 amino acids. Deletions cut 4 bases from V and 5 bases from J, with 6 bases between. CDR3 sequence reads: CASSPTDNSPLHF. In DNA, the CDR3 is TGCGCCAGCAGCCCAACAGATAATTCACCCCTCCACTTT.

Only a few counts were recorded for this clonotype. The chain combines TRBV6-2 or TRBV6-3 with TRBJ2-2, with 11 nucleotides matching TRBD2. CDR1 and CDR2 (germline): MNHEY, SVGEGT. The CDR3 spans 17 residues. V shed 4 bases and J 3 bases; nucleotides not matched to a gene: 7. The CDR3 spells CASSWSSGGADTGELFF. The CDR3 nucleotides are TGTGCCAGCAGTTGGAGTAGCGGGGGGGCCGACACCGGGGAGCTGTTTTTT.

The CDR3 DNA sequence: TGTGCCAGCAGCCCAACAGGGCAGCCCTACGAGCAGTACTTC. This sequence encodes CASSPTGQPYEQYF. The chain joins TRBV2 to TRBJ2-7; D may be TRBD1 (6 bases). The CDR3 totals 14 residues. Germline lookup yields CDR1 SNHLY and CDR2 FYNNEI. Trimming removed 6 bases at V and 2 bases at J, with 14 bases between.